Shown below are 21 T cell receptor beta chains from a single sample sequenced in a study of lymphopenia after photon versus proton radiotherapy. TCRdb's copy holds only in-frame clones and misses some; the assay was immunoSEQ multiplex PCR. Of 60,000 or so clones listed, 70% to 90% are singletons. This sample comprised peripheral blood, obtained from a patient treated with photon-based radiotherapy. These receptor sequences come from a man aged 35-49 years with gastric cancer.

The chain has TRBV7-9 and TRBJ2-3; perhaps TRBD2 as D (6 bases). V was trimmed by 2 bases and J by 8 bases, leaving 11 bases between them. The CDR3 spans 13 residues. In germline, CDR1 is SEHNR, CDR2 FQNEAQ (reference sequence). DNA of the CDR3: TGTGCCAGCAGCTTAACCCCCGGGGGTACGCAGTATTTT. Translating it yields CASSLTPGGTQYF.

The genes are TRBV6-5 and TRBJ1-2; no firm D call. Germline-derived CDR1 and CDR2 are MNHEY and SVGAGI. This CDR3 has 14 residues. V was trimmed by 7 bases and J by 2 bases, leaving 14 bases between them. For the CDR3, the DNA is TGTGCCAGCACCCAACCGGGGTGGAACTATGGCTACACCTTC. Residues: CASTQPGWNYGYTF.

The chain couples TRBV5-1 to TRBJ2-2; D gene ambiguous. The CDR3 has 16 amino acids. CDR1 is SGHRS and CDR2 is YFSETQ in the germline V gene. Trimming pared 4 bases from V and 3 bases from J, leaving 16 bases between. The CDR3 region has the DNA TGCGCCAGCAGCCCCTCGATACTGACCGACACCGGGGAGCTGTTTTTT. Encoded protein: CASSPSILTDTGELFF.

Note on this clone: The junction shows a germline mismatch at one end, possibly a read error. The V call is TRBV5-6, the J call TRBJ2-1; 11 nucleotides agree with TRBD2. Germline CDR1 SGHDT, CDR2 YYEEEE. CDR3 length: 12 residues. The CDR3 protein is CAGRVAGGLLVF. Here the CDR3 DNA reads TGTGCCGGCCGCGTAGCGGGGGGGCTACTGGTCTTC.

The V gene is TRBV6-6, the J gene TRBJ1-6; D gene uncertain. Trimming removed 6 bases at V and 0 bases at J, with 12 bases between. CDR1 and CDR2 from the germline V gene are MNHNY and SVGAGI (reference sequence). CDR3 length equals 16 residues. The CDR3 DNA sequence: TGTGCCAGCAGCCAAACCTTTAGCTCCTATAATTCACCCCTCCACTTT. This gives the protein CASSQTFSSYNSPLHF.

The V gene is TRBV7-2, the J gene TRBJ1-2; D is unresolved. The CDR3 sequence is 14 residues long. V was shortened by 1 base and J by 5 bases, with 11 bases between the two germline ends. Germline CDR1 reads SGHTA; CDR2 reads FQGNSA. CDR3 loop: CASSLGGRGYGYTF. The CDR3 bases are TGTGCCAGCAGCTTAGGAGGGCGAGGGTATGGCTACACCTTC.

J is TRBJ2-7 and V is TRBV2; 9 bases are shared with TRBD1. This CDR3 is built from 15 residues. The V and J ends lost 2 bases and 5 bases, in that order; junction bases with no gene match: 7. Germline values: CDR1 SNHLY, CDR2 FYNNEI. DNA of the CDR3: TGTGCCAGCAGTGAACTGCGGGACAGGGTCCACGAGCAGTACTTC. This gives the protein CASSELRDRVHEQYF.

CDR3 coding DNA: TGTGCCAGCAGCCCCGGAGGACCGACAATGAACACTGAAGCTTTCTTT. It translates to CASSPGGPTMNTEAFF. The chain is built from TRBV5-5 and TRBJ1-1; D remains ambiguous. V dropped 4 bases and J dropped 0 bases, with 16 bases sitting between them. The germline gives CDR1 SGHKS, CDR2 YYEKEE (reference sequence). This CDR3 is 16 amino acids long.

J is TRBJ2-4 and V is TRBV6-1; D may be TRBD1 (7 bases). The V and J ends lost 1 base and 8 bases respectively, with 18 bases between them. This CDR3 is built from 16 residues. Germline V gives CDR1 MNHNS, CDR2 SASEGT. CDR3 coding DNA: TGTGCCAGCAGTGAAGTTGGAGGGGGCCTGGGGTACATTCAGTACTTC. The encoded protein is CASSEVGGGLGYIQYF.

The V call is TRBV30, the J call TRBJ2-5; either TRBD1 or TRBD2 may fit D (6 bases each). CDR3 length: 13 amino acids. V lost 7 bases, J lost 6 bases, and 18 bases lay in between. The germline V gene encodes CDR1 GTSNPN and CDR2 SVGIG (reference sequence). For the CDR3, the DNA is TGTGCCTCGGAGTGGAGGGGGGTAAAGACCCAGTACTTC. Encoded protein: CASEWRGVKTQYF.

This clone was observed once. V usage is TRBV7-2 and J usage is TRBJ2-7, with TRBD2 identical over 8 bases. This CDR3 region has 13 residues. Losses at the gene ends were 5 bases for V and 6 bases for J; bases not matched to a gene: 6. Germline CDR1 is SGHTA and CDR2 is FQGNSA. Here the CDR3 reads CASSTRGGSEQYF. The CDR3 nucleotides read TGTGCCAGCAGCACCCGGGGGGGCTCCGAGCAGTACTTC.

The V gene is TRBV7-2, the J gene TRBJ2-2, with TRBD1 matching over 7 bases. Per germline, CDR1 SGHTA and CDR2 FQGNSA. With 2 bases clipped from V and 6 bases from J, the junction kept 6 bases outside the gene matches. CDR3 length: 15 residues. The DNA of the CDR3 is TGTGCCAGCAGCTTAAAACAGGGGTTTTCCGGGGAGCTGTTTTTT. It encodes CASSLKQGFSGELFF.

J is TRBJ2-4 and V is TRBV30; 11 positions match TRBD1. The germline V gene encodes CDR1 GTSNPN and CDR2 SVGIG (reference sequence). With 4 bases clipped from V and 6 bases from J, the junction kept 8 bases outside the gene matches. CDR3 size: 15 residues. The chain's CDR3 is CAWITTDRGRNIQYF. The DNA of the CDR3 is TGTGCCTGGATTACGACGGACAGGGGGCGAAACATTCAGTACTTC.

This chain uses TRBV5-5 with TRBJ2-3; possibly TRBD1 or TRBD2 for D (5 bases each). Looked up from germline, CDR1 is SGHKS and CDR2 is YYEKEE (reference sequence). This CDR3 is 14 amino acids long. Trimming stripped 1 base from V and 14 bases from J, with 20 bases between. CDR3 region: CASSLLPGTDILYF. Written as DNA, the CDR3 is TGTGCCAGCAGCTTGTTACCCGGGACGGACATTCTGTATTTT.

This chain uses TRBV19 with TRBJ1-6; 9 bases map to TRBD1. Trimming took 4 bases from V and 0 from J; bases not matched to a gene: 4. The CDR3 length is 17 residues. CDR1 and CDR2 (germline): LNHDA, SQIVND (reference sequence). The CDR3 region is CASSRGQGSSYNSPLHF. Written as DNA, the CDR3 is TGTGCCAGTAGTAGGGGACAGGGAAGCTCCTATAATTCACCCCTCCACTTT.

V gene TRBV10-3 combines with J gene TRBJ2-5; D assignment may be TRBD1 or TRBD2 (6 bases each). The CDR3 sequence is 15 residues long. Germline CDR1 and CDR2: ENHRY and SYGVKD. V was trimmed by 1 base and J by 1 base, leaving 10 bases between them. CDR3 sequence reads: CAISELGGPQETQYF. DNA for the CDR3: TGTGCCATCAGTGAGTTAGGGGGGCCCCAAGAGACCCAGTACTTC.

This chain links TRBV5-6 with TRBJ2-7, with D hard to call. The germline gives CDR1 SGHDT, CDR2 YYEEEE. V lost 4 bases, J lost 0 bases, and 2 bases lay in between. The CDR3 runs to 11 residues. Here the CDR3 reads CASSVSYEQYF. CDR3 nucleotides: TGTGCCAGCAGCGTCTCCTACGAGCAGTACTTC.

This chain's CDR3 is CASTPGKGAGEQYF. For the CDR3, the DNA is TGTGCCAGTACCCCGGGGAAGGGGGCGGGCGAGCAGTACTTC. The chain joins TRBV19 to TRBJ2-5, with TRBD1 identical over 7 bases. The DNA end lines up better with TRBJ2-7; the J call may be wrong. CDR3 size: 14 residues. CDR1 is LNHDA and CDR2 is SQIVND in the germline V gene (reference sequence).

The chain has TRBV7-2 and TRBJ1-1; the match to TRBD1 covers 9 bases. Trimming removed 5 bases from V and 3 bases from J; junction bases left unmatched: 4. The CDR3 is 14 residues long. The germline V gene has CDR1 SGHTA and CDR2 FQGNSA. CDR3 loop: CASSQRQGDTEAFF. As DNA, the CDR3 is TGTGCCAGCAGCCAAAGACAGGGGGACACTGAAGCTTTCTTT.

The chain links TRBV4-3 to TRBJ2-3; TRBD1 or TRBD2 may be the D gene (5 bases each). The CDR3 runs 13 residues. Germline V gives CDR1 LGHNA, CDR2 YSLEER. V lost 8 bases and J lost 3, with 12 bases in between. CDR3 protein: CASPGGPTDTQYF. Written as DNA, the CDR3 is TGCGCCAGCCCTGGGGGACCAACAGATACGCAGTATTTT.

The rearrangement links TRBV19 to TRBJ1-1; 9 bases match TRBD1. The CDR3 runs to 14 residues. CDR1 is LNHDA, CDR2 SQIVND, per germline (reference sequence). With V trimmed by 7 bases and J by 1 base, 4 bases remained unmatched. The CDR3 here is CASNPGQGNTEAFF. Here the CDR3 DNA reads TGTGCCAGTAATCCGGGACAGGGGAACACTGAAGCTTTCTTT.